The following is a T cell receptor (beta chain) sequence with its context. Antigen unknown. Repertoires were generated with immunoSEQ multiplex PCR, while TCRdb's copy carries only in-frame clones and drops some. This sample carries 180,000 or so clones, roughly nine tenths of them seen once, and the ten largest clones take 1.5% to 2%. Germline values: CDR1 MNHEY, CDR2 SVGAGI. Trimming cost V 0 bases and J 10 bases, with 16 bases left between them. The CDR3 totals 16 residues. The data were obtained in a study of T cell responses to AZD1222 COVID-19 vaccine. Study-wide findings and caveats: It should be noted that donors were predominantly white British and more often female, and clonal diversity was possibly underestimated. Spike-specific TCR breadth and depth grew following two AZD1222 doses.

The sequences come from peripheral blood, collected on day 0 of AZD1222 vaccination. This TCR was recovered from an adult in good health. This chain connects TRBV6-5 to TRBJ1-6; D gene ambiguous. CDR3 region: CASSYSGTDLGSPLHF. CDR3 nucleotide sequence: TGTGCCAGCAGTTACTCGGGTACGGACCTCGGGTCACCCCTCCACTTT.